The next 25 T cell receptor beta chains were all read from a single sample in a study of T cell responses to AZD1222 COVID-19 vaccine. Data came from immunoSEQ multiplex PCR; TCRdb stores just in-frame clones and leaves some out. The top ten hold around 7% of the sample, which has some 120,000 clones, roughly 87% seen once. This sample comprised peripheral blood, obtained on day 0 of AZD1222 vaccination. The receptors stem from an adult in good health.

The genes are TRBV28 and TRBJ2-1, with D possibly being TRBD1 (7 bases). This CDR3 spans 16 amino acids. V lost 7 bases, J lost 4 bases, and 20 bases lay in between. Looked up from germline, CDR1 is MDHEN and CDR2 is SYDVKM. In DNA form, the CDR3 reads TGTGCCAGCACCTCAAGGGGGCTAGCGCAGTACAATGAGCAGTTCTTC. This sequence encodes CASTSRGLAQYNEQFF.

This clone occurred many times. DNA of the CDR3: TGTGCCAGCAAGACCTCCACCGGGACTAGCGGAGGGGATACGCAGTATTTT. Residues: CASKTSTGTSGGDTQYF. V is TRBV2 and J is TRBJ2-3, with 11 bases lining up with TRBD2. CDR3 size: 17 residues. V dropped 7 bases and J dropped 6; count of bases not matched to a gene: 15. Germline V CDR1 and CDR2: SNHLY, FYNNEI.

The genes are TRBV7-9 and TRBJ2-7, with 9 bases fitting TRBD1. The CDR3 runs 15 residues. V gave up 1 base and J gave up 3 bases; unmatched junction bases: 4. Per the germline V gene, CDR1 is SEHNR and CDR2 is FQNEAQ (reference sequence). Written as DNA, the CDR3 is TGTGCCAGCAGCTTAGGGGGGACAGGGAGCTACGAGCAGTACTTC. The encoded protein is CASSLGGTGSYEQYF. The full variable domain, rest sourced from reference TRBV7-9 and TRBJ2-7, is DTGVSQNPRHKITKRGQNVTFRCDPISEHNRLYWYRQTLGQGPEFLTYFQNEAQLEKSRLLSDRFSAERPKGSFSTLEIQRTEQGDSAMYLCASSLGGTGSYEQYFGPGTRLTVT.

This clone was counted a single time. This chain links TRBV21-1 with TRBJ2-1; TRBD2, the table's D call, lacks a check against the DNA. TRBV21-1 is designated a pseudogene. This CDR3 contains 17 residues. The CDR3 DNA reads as TGTGCCAGCAGCAAACCTTTAGCGGGAGGCTCCTACAATGAGCAGTTCTTC. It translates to CASSKPLAGGSYNEQFF.

CDR3 sequence: CASSLSSRGSGANVLTF. Here the CDR3 DNA reads TGTGCCAGCAGTTTATCTTCAAGGGGTTCTGGGGCCAACGTCCTGACTTTC. The V and J genes are TRBV28 and TRBJ2-6, with D tentatively TRBD1 (5 bases). The CDR3 is 17 residues long. Germline values: CDR1 MDHEN, CDR2 SYDVKM. Deletions cut 1 base from V and 1 base from J, with 11 bases between.

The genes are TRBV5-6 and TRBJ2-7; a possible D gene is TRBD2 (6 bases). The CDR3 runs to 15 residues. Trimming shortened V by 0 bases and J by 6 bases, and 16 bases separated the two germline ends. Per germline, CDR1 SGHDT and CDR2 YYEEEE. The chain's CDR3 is CASSLVGESEGEQYF. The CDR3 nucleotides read TGTGCCAGCAGCTTGGTCGGGGAATCGGAGGGCGAGCAGTACTTC.

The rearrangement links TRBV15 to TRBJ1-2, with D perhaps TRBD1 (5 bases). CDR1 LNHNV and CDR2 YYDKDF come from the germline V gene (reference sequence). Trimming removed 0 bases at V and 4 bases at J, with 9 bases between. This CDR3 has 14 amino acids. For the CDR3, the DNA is TGTGCCACCAGCAGAGATTGGGGGGTCTATGGCTACACCTTC. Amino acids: CATSRDWGVYGYTF.

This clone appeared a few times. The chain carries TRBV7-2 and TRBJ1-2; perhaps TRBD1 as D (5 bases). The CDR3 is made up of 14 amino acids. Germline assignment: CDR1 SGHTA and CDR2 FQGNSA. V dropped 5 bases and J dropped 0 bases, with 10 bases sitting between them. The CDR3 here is CASSTGRANYGYTF. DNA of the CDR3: TGTGCCAGCAGCACGGGACGGGCTAACTATGGCTACACCTTC. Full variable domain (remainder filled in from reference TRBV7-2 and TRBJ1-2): GAGVSQSPSNKVTEKGKDVELRCDPISGHTALYWYRQSLGQGLEFLIYFQGNSAPDKSGLPSDRFSAERTGGSVSTLTIQRTQQEDSAVYLCASSTGRANYGYTFGSGTRLTVV.

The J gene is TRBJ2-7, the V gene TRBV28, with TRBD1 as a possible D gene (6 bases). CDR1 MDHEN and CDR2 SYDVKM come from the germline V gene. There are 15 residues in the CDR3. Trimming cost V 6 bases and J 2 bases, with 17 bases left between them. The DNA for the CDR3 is TGTGCCAGCAGCTCCCCCCCGGACAGTGCCTACGAGCAGTACTTC. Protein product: CASSSPPDSAYEQYF.

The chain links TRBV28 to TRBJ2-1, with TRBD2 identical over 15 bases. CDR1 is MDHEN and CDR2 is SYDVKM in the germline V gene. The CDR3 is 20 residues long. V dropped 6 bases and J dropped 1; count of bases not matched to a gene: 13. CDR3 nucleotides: TGTGCCAGCAGCTCCCTTTCGGGACTAGCGGGAGGTTTATCCTACAATGAGCAGTTCTTC. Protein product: CASSSLSGLAGGLSYNEQFF.

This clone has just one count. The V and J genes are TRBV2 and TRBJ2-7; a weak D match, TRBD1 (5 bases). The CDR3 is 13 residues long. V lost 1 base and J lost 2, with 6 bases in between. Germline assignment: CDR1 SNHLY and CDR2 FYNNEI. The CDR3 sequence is CASSEGTTYEQYF. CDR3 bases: TGTGCCAGCAGTGAAGGGACAACCTACGAGCAGTACTTC. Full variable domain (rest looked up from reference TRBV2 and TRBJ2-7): EPEVTQTPSHQVTQMGQEVILRCVPISNHLYFYWYRQILGQKVEFLVSFYNNEISEKSEIFDDQFSVERPDGSNFTLKIRSTKLEDSAMYFCASSEGTTYEQYFGPGTRLTVT.

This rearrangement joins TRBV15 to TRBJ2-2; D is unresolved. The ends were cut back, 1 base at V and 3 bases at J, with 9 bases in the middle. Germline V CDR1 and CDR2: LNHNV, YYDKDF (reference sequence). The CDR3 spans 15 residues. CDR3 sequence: CATSRARVDTGELFF. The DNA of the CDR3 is TGTGCCACCAGCAGAGCTAGGGTCGACACCGGGGAGCTGTTTTTT.

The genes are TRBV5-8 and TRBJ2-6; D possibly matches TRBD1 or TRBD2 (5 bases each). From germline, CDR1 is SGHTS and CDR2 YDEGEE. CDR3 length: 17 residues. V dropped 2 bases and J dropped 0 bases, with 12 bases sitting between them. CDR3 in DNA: TGTGCCAGCAGCTTTGAGAGGGGCCACTCTGGGGCCAACGTCCTGACTTTC. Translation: CASSFERGHSGANVLTF.

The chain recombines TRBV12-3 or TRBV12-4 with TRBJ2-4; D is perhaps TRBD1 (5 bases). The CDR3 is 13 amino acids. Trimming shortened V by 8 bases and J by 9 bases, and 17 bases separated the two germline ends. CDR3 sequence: CASRSRVSSIQYF. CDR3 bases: TGTGCCAGCCGCTCCAGGGTGTCTAGCATTCAGTACTTC.

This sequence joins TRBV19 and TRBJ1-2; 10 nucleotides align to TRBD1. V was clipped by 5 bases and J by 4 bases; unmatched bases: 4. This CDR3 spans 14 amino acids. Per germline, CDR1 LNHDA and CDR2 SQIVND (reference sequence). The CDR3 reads CASSFGTGVYGYTF. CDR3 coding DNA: TGTGCCAGTAGTTTCGGGACAGGGGTCTATGGCTACACCTTC.

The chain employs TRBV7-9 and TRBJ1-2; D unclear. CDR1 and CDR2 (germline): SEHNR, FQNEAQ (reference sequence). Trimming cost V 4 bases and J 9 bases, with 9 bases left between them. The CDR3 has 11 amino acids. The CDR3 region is CASSSDHSYTF. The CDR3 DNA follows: TGTGCCAGCAGCTCGGACCATAGCTACACCTTC.

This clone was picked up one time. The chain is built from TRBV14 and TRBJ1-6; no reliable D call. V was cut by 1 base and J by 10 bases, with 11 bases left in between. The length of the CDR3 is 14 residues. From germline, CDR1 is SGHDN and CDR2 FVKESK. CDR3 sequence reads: CASSQARALSPLHF. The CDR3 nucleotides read TGTGCCAGCAGCCAAGCCCGGGCTTTATCACCCCTCCACTTT.

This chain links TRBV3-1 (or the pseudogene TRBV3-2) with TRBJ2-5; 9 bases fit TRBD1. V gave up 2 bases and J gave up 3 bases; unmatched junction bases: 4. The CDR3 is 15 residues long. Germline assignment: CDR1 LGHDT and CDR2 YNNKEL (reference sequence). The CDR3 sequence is CASSQMDRGEETQYF. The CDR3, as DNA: TGTGCCAGCAGCCAAATGGACAGGGGAGAAGAGACCCAGTACTTC.

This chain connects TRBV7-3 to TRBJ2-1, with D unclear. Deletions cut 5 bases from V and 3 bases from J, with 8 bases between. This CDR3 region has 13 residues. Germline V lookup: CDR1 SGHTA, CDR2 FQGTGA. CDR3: CASSLSGYNEQFF. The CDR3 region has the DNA TGTGCCAGCAGCCTCAGTGGCTACAATGAGCAGTTCTTC.

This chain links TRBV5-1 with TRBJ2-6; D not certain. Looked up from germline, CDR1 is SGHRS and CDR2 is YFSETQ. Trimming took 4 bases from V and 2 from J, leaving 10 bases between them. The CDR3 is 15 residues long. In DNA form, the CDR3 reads TGCGCCAGCAGCGTTAGCCCGACTGGGGCCAACGTCCTGACTTTC. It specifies CASSVSPTGANVLTF.

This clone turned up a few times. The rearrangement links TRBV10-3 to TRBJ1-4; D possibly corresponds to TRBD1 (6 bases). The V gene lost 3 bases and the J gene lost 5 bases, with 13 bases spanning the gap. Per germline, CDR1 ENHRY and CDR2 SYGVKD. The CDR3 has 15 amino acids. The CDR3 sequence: CAISDSRTENEKLFF. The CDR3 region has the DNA TGTGCCATCAGTGATTCGAGGACAGAAAATGAAAAACTGTTTTTT.

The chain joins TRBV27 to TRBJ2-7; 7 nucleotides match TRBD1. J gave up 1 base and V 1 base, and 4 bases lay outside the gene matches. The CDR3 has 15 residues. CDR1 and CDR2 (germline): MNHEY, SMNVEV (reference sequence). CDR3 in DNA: TGTGCCAGCAGTTTATGGGGCAGGGGGTCCTACGAGCAGTACTTC. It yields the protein CASSLWGRGSYEQYF.

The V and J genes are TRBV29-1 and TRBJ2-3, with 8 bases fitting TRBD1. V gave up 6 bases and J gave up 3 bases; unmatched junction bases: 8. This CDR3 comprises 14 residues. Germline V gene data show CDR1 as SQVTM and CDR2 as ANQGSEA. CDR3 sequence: CSVIGQGSTDTQYF. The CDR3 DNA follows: TGCAGCGTCATCGGACAGGGATCAACAGATACGCAGTATTTT.

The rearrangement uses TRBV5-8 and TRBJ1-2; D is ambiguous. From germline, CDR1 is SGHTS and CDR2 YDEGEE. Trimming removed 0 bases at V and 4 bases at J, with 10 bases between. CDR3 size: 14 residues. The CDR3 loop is CASSLESRTYGYTF. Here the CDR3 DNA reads TGTGCCAGCAGCTTGGAGTCCAGAACCTATGGCTACACCTTC. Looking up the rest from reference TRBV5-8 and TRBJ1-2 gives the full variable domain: EAGVTQSPTHLIKTRGQQATLRCSPISGHTSVYWYQQALGLGLQFLLWYDEGEERNRGNFPPRFSGRQFPNYSSELNVNALELEDSALYLCASSLESRTYGYTFGSGTRLTVV.

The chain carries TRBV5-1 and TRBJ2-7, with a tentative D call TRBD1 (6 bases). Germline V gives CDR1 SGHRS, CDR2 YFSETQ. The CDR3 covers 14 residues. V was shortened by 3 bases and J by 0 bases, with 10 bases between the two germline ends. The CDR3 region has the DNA TGCGCCAGCAGCTCGACAGGTAGCTCCTACGAGCAGTACTTC. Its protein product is CASSSTGSSYEQYF.